The present T cell receptor beta chain was sequenced within a study of blood T cell repertoires in COVID-19. Whole-study context: Acute and convalescent COVID-19 samples came from the United States, Italy and Spain. From T cells, B-cell-depleted T cells, or PBMCs came the material, which was cDNA or gDNA.

As originally analysed: Nucleated cell counts were estimated from reference gene primer amplification. Profiled with immunoSEQ multiplex PCR; TCRdb holds only in-frame clones, not every one. V and J calls and clone size are copied from that table; D and trimming were computed from the DNA. This sample yields about 330,000 clones, of which 80% to 90% are seen a single time; about 4.7% belongs to the top ten. This clone has just one count. Cohorts were determined from participant-reported clinical history. The sequence was collected from a man between 25 and 39 years old who had recovered from COVID-19. What was sequenced was PBMCs or T cells enriched from blood (not recorded which).

CDR3 protein: CASSRRDRGYEQYF. CDR3 DNA: TGTGCCAGCAGTCGCCGGGACAGGGGCTACGAGCAGTACTTC. The chain is built from TRBV2 and TRBJ2-7; 10 nucleotides agree with TRBD1. This CDR3 spans 14 amino acids. Per the germline V gene, CDR1 is SNHLY and CDR2 is FYNNEI. The junction had 4 bases not matched to a gene; V was cut back by 5 bases and J by 3 bases.